This TCR beta chain was observed in a study of blood T cell repertoires in COVID-19. Study context: Spain, Italy and the United States supplied samples that represented acute and convalescent COVID-19. T cells, B-cell-depleted T cells, or PBMCs provided the cDNA or gDNA that served as material.

V lost 1 base and J lost 2; bases outside the gene matches: 4. In germline, CDR1 is SGHTA, CDR2 FQGTGA. The CDR3 loop spans 16 amino acids. A single count supports this clone. Authors' analysis steps: Counts of nucleated cells, estimated from reference gene primer amplification, were obtained. Data came from immunoSEQ multiplex PCR; TCRdb stores just in-frame clones and leaves some out. D and trimming come from the DNA, and the V and J calls and clone size come from that table. The table includes over 40,000 clones, just over 85% detected once. Sequencing used peripheral blood. The TCR comes from an elderly man with active COVID-19. The chain recombines TRBV7-3 with TRBJ2-1; 8 positions agree with TRBD2. The chain's CDR3 is CASSLRSGGTYNEQFF. The DNA of the CDR3 is TGTGCCAGCAGCTTAAGGTCGGGAGGGACCTACAATGAGCAGTTCTTC.